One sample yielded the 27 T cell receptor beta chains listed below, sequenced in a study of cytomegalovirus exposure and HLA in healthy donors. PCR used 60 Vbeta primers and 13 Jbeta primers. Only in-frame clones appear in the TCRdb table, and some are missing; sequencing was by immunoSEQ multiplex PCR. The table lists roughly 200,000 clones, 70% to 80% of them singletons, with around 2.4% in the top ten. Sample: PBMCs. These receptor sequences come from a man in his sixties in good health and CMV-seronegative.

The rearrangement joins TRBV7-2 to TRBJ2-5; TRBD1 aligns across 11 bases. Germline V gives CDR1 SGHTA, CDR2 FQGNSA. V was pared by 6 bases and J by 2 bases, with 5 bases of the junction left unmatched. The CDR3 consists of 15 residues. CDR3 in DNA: TGTGCCAGCAGATCCGGGACAGGGGGACAAGAGACCCAGTACTTC. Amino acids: CASRSGTGGQETQYF.

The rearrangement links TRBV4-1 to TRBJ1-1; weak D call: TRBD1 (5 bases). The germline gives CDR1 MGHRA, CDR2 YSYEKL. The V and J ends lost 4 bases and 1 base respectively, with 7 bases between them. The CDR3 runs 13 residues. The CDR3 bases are TGCGCCAGCAGCCGAACAGGGAACACTGAAGCTTTCTTT. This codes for CASSRTGNTEAFF.

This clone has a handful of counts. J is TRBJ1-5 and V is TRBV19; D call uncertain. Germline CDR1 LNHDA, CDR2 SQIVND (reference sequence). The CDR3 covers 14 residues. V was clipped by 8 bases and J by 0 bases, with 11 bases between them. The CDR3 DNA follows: TGTGCCAGTCTAGGATATTATAGCAATCAGCCCCAGCATTTT. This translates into CASLGYYSNQPQHF.

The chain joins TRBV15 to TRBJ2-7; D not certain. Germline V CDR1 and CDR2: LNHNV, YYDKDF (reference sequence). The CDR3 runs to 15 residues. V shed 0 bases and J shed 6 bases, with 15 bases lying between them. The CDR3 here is CATSREKTLRSEQYF. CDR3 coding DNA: TGTGCCACCAGCAGAGAGAAAACCCTCAGGTCCGAGCAGTACTTC.

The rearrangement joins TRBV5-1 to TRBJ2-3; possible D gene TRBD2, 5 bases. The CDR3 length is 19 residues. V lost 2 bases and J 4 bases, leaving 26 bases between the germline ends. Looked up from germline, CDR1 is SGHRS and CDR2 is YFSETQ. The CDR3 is CASSFAPRSSSPSPDTQYF. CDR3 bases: TGCGCCAGCAGCTTCGCCCCCCGATCGAGCTCCCCTAGCCCAGATACGCAGTATTTT.

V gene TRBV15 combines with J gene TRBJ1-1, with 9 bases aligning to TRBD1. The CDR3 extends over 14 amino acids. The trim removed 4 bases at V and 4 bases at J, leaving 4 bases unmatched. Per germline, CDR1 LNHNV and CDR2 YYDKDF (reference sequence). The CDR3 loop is CATSTGTGPTEAFF. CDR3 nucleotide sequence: TGTGCCACCAGCACCGGGACAGGGCCCACTGAAGCTTTCTTT.

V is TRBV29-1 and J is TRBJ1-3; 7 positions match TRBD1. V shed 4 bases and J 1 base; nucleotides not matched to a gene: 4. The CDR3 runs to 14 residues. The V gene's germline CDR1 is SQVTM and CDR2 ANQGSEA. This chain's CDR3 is CSVAGTESGNTIYF. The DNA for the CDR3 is TGCAGCGTTGCAGGGACAGAGTCTGGAAACACCATATATTTT.

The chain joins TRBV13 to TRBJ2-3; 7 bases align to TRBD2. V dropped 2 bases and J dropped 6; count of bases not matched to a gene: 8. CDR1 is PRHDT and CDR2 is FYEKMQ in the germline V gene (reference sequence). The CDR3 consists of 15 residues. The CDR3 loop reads CASSLRTRGGDTQYF. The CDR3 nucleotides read TGTGCCAGCAGCTTAAGGACCCGGGGAGGGGATACGCAGTATTTT.

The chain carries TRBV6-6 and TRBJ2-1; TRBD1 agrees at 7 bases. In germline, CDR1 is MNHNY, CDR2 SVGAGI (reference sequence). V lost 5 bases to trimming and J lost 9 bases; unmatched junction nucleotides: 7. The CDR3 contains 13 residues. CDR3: CASSGTGDVEQFF. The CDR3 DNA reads TGTGCCAGCAGTGGTACAGGGGATGTTGAGCAGTTCTTC.

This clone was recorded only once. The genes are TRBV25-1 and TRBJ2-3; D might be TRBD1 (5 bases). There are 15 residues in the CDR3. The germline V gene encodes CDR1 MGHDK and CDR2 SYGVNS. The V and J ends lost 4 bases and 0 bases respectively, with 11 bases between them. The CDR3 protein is CASSAGWASTDTQYF. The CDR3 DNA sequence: TGTGCCAGCAGTGCAGGGTGGGCTAGCACAGATACGCAGTATTTT.

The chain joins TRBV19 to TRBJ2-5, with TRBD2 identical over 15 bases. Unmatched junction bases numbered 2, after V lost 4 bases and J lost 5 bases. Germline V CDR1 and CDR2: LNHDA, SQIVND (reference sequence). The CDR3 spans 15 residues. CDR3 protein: CASSTGLAGGETQYF. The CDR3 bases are TGTGCCAGTAGTACGGGACTAGCGGGAGGTGAGACCCAGTACTTC.

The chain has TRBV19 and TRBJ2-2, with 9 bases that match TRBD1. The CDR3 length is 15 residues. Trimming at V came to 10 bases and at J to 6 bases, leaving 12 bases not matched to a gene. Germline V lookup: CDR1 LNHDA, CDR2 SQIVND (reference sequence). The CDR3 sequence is CATSLRQGEAGELFF. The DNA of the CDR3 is TGTGCCACGAGCCTTCGACAGGGGGAGGCCGGGGAGCTGTTTTTT. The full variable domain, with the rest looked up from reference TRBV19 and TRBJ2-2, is DGGITQSPKYLFRKEGQNVTLSCEQNLNHDAMYWYRQDPGQGLRLIYYSQIVNDFQKGDIAEGYSVSREKKESFPLTVTSAQKNPTAFYLCATSLRQGEAGELFFGEGSRLTVL.

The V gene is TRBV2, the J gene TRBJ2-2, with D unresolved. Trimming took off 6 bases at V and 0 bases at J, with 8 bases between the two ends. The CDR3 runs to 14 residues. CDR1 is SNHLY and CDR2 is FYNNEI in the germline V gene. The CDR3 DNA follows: TGTGCCAGCAGAGGCAGCGCGAACACCGGGGAGCTGTTTTTT. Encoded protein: CASRGSANTGELFF.

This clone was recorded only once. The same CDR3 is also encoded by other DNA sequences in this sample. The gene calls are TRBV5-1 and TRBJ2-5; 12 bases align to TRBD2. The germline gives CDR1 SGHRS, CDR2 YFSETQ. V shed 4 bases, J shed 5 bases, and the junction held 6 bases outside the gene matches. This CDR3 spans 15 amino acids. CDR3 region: CASSLLAGGWETQYF. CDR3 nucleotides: TGCGCCAGCAGCCTACTAGCGGGGGGTTGGGAGACCCAGTACTTC.

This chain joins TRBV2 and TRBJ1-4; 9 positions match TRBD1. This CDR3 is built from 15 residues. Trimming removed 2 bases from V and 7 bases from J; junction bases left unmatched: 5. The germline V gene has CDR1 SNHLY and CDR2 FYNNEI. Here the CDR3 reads CASSELTGGGEKLFF. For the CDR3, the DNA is TGTGCCAGCAGTGAATTGACAGGGGGTGGTGAAAAACTGTTTTTT.

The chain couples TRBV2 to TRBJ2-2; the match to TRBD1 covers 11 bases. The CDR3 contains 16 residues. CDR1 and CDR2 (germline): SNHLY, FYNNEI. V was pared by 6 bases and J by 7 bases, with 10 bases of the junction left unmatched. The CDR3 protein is CASRARTGGVGGELFF. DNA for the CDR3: TGTGCCAGCAGGGCAAGGACAGGGGGCGTTGGCGGGGAGCTGTTTTTT.

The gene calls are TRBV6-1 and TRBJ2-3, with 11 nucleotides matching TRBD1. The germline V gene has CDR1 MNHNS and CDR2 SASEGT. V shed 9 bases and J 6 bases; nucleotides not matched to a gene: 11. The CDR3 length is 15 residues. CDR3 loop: CASGQGALSADTQYF. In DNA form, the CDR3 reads TGTGCCAGTGGACAGGGGGCACTATCGGCCGATACGCAGTATTTT.

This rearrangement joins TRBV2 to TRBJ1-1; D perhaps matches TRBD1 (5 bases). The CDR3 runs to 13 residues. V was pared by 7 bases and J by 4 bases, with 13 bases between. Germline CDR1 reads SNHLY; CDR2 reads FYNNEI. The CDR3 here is CASKVGGATEAFF. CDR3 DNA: TGTGCCAGCAAAGTCGGGGGTGCCACTGAAGCTTTCTTT. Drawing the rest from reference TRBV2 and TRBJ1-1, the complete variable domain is EPEVTQTPSHQVTQMGQEVILRCVPISNHLYFYWYRQILGQKVEFLVSFYNNEISEKSEIFDDQFSVERPDGSNFTLKIRSTKLEDSAMYFCASKVGGATEAFFGQGTRLTVV.

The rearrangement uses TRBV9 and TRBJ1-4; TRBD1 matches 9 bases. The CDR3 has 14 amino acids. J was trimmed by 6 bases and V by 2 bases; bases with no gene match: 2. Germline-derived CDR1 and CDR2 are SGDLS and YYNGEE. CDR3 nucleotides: TGTGCCAGCAGCGTGAGACAGGGGGATGAAAAACTGTTTTTT. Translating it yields CASSVRQGDEKLFF. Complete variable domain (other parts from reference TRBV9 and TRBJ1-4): DSGVTQTPKHLITATGQRVTLRCSPRSGDLSVYWYQQSLDQGLQFLIQYYNGEERAKGNILERFSAQQFPDLHSELNLSSLELGDSALYFCASSVRQGDEKLFFGSGTQLSVL.

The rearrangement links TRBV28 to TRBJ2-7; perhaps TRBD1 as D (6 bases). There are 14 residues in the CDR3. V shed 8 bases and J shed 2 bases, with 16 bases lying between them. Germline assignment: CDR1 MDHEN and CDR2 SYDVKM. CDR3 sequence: CASATGRSTYEQYF. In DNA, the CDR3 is TGTGCCAGCGCCACAGGGCGGAGTACCTACGAGCAGTACTTC.

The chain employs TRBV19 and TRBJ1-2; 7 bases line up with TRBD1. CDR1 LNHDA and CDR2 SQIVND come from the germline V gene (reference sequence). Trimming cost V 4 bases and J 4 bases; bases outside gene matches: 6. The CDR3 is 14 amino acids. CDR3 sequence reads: CASSTGQRPYGYTF. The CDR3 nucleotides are TGTGCCAGTAGTACGGGACAGAGGCCCTATGGCTACACCTTC.

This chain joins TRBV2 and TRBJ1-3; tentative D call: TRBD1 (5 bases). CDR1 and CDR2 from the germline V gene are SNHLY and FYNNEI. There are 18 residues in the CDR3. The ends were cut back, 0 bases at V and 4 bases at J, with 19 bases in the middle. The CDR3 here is CASSEAGDGFQAGNTIYF. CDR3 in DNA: TGTGCCAGCAGTGAAGCAGGGGATGGGTTTCAAGCCGGAAACACCATATATTTT.

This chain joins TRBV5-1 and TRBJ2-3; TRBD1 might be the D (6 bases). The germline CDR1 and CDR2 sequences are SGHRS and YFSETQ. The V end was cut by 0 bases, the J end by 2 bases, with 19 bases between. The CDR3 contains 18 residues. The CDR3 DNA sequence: TGCGCCAGCAGCTTGGGACAGGCCAGCCTCAGGCACACAGATACGCAGTATTTT. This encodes CASSLGQASLRHTDTQYF. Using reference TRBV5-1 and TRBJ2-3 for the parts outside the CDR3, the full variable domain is KAGVTQTPRYLIKTRGQQVTLSCSPISGHRSVSWYQQTPGQGLQFLFEYFSETQRNKGNFPGRFSGRQFSNSRSEMNVSTLELGDSALYLCASSLGQASLRHTDTQYFGPGTRLTVL.

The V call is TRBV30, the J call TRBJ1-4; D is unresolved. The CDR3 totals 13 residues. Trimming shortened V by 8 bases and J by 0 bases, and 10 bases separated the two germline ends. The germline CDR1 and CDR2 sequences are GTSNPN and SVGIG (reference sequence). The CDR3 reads CAGIRATNEKLFF. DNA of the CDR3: TGTGCCGGGATTAGAGCAACTAATGAAAAACTGTTTTTT.

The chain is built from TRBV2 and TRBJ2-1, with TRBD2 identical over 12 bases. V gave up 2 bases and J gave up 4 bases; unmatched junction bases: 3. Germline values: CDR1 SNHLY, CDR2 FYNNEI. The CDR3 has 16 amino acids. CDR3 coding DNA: TGTGCCAGCAGTGAATCCGGGACTAGCGGGTACAATGAGCAGTTCTTC. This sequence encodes CASSESGTSGYNEQFF.

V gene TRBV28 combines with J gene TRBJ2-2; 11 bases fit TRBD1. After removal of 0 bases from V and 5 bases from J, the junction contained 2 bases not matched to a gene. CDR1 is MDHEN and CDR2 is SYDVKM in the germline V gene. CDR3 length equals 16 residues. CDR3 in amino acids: CASSLWGTGGTGELFF. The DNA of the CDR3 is TGTGCCAGCAGTTTATGGGGGACAGGGGGTACCGGGGAGCTGTTTTTT.

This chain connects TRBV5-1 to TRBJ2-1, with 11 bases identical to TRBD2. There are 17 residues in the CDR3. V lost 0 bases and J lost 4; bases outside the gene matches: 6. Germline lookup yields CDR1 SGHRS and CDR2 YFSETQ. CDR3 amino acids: CASSLVSGGASYNEQFF. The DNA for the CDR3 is TGCGCCAGCAGCTTGGTTAGCGGGGGGGCATCTTACAATGAGCAGTTCTTC.